The source of this T cell receptor (beta chain) is a study of glioma-infiltrating T cells. The study's findings and limits: Non-neoplastic patients had below-expected tissue-blood divergence, while all gliomas exceeded expectation. Only very few CDR3 sequences appeared in both tissue and blood.

Amplification of TCR alpha and beta CDR3 regions from RNA used iRepertoire nested multiplex PCR. Input was roughly 100-450 ng of tissue mRNA or PBMC total RNA. TCRdb called the multiplex PCR reads again in MiXCR, with one record for every CDR3 protein. The data hold some 180,000 distinct CDR3 sequences, with about 32% observed a single time. This clonotype was seen at least ten times. Its antigen is undetermined. Germline V lookup: CDR1 LNHNV, CDR2 YYDKDF (reference sequence). Trimming removed 5 bases from V and 0 bases from J, with 19 bases in between. The CDR3 contains 17 residues. This TCR derives from a human donor with low-grade glioma or glioblastoma, undergoing nonglioma brain surgery, or in good health (not recorded which). This rearrangement joins TRBV15 to TRBJ1-1, with D possibly matching TRBD1 (5 bases). Input material: glioma tissue, nonneoplastic brain tissue, or PBMCs (not recorded which). The CDR3: CATSRPAGTLLNTEAFF. The CDR3 nucleotides are TGTGCCACCAGCCGACCAGCCGGGACGCTTCTGAACACTGAAGCTTTCTTT.